This T cell receptor (beta chain) is drawn from a study of shared clonotypes between healthy human individuals. Across the whole study: CD4 naive cells filled three plates per donor, CD4 memory three, CD8 naive two and CD8 memory one. Findings and caveats of the study: Across subsets, estimated richness was generally greater for naive than for memory populations.

The germline V and J ends were trimmed by 5 bases and 7 bases, with 8 bases remaining between them. Germline V lookup: CDR1 SGHTA, CDR2 FQGTGA. The CDR3 has 12 amino acids. Produced via immunoSEQ multiplex PCR; TCRdb's table is partial and in-frame only. The table records 2.5 million or so clones, approximately 92% of them present only once. As to this clone: The antigen remains undetermined.

The sequencing sample was made of naive CD4+ T cells sorted from blood. The subset was: CD45RA+ positively selected. This TCR derives from a young man in good health. The chain couples TRBV7-3 to TRBJ2-2, with D unclear. The CDR3 sequence: CASSILYGELFF. CDR3 DNA: TGTGCCAGCAGCATACTTTACGGGGAGCTGTTTTTT. Together with reference TRBV7-3 and TRBJ2-2, the CDR3 gives the full variable domain: GAGVSQTPSNKVTEKGKYVELRCDPISGHTALYWYRQSLGQGPEFLIYFQGTGAADDSGLPNDRFFAVRPEGSVSTLKIQRTERGDSAVYLCASSILYGELFFGEGSRLTVL.